This T cell receptor beta chain was retrieved from a study of cytomegalovirus exposure and HLA in healthy donors. Overall study results and limits: Indistinguishable V segments such as TRBV6-2 and TRBV6-3 were excluded. Being productive about 87% or about 30% of the time was typical of most TCR beta V segments in an earlier analysis.

The PCR had 60 Vbeta and 13 Jbeta primers. TCRdb's table, derived via immunoSEQ multiplex PCR, lists solely in-frame clones and lacks some. The repertoire holds more than 150,000 clones, with approximately 82% as singletons. These donors counted as nominally healthy when sampled, but unrecorded immune exposures were likely. This clone has a handful of counts. No antigen is known for it. Germline V gene sequence: CDR1 MNHEY, CDR2 SVGAGI. The CDR3 is 16 amino acids. Sequenced sample: PBMCs. The chain has TRBV6-5 and TRBJ2-5, with 7 bases aligning to TRBD2. The J call may be in error: the DNA end matches TRBJ2-7 better. This TCR came from a woman between 40 and 55 years old in good health and CMV-seropositive. CDR3 residues: CASSYSMGGRGYEQYF. Written as DNA, the CDR3 is TGTGCCAGCAGTTACTCAATGGGCGGGAGAGGCTACGAGCAGTACTTC.